What follows are 9 T cell receptor beta chains derived from one specimen sequenced in a study of blood T cell repertoires in COVID-19. TCRdb's copy holds only in-frame clones and misses some; the assay was immunoSEQ multiplex PCR. The data show around 110,000 clones, around 80% seen once. The sequencing sample was made of peripheral blood. All receptors come from a woman aged 55-75 years with acute or convalescent COVID-19.

The V gene is TRBV28, the J gene TRBJ2-3; tentatively, D is TRBD2 (5 bases). V shed 7 bases and J shed 1 base, with 9 bases lying between them. This CDR3 spans 13 amino acids. The germline V gene encodes CDR1 MDHEN and CDR2 SYDVKM. The DNA of the CDR3 is TGTGCCAGCACCATTAGCGGCACAGATACGCAGTATTTT. Its protein product is CASTISGTDTQYF.

This clone is a singleton in its sample. V gene TRBV5-1 combines with J gene TRBJ1-1, with D possibly being TRBD1 (6 bases). V lost 0 bases and J 1 base, leaving 10 bases between the germline ends. The CDR3 has 15 amino acids. Germline loops: CDR1 SGHRS, CDR2 YFSETQ. CDR3 nucleotide sequence: TGCGCCAGCAGCTTGGTGGGGGCCGGGAACACTGAAGCTTTCTTT. Translating gives CASSLVGAGNTEAFF.

The DNA for the CDR3 is TGTGCCAGCAGTGGTGGCAGAAGTAATTCACCCCTCCACTTT. Protein product: CASSGGRSNSPLHF. The J gene is TRBJ1-6, the V gene TRBV2; D not certain. CDR1 and CDR2 (germline): SNHLY, FYNNEI. V lost 4 bases and J lost 6, with 10 bases in between. CDR3 length: 14 residues.

The chain links TRBV7-2 to TRBJ1-1; 9 bases are shared with TRBD1. This CDR3 is built from 14 residues. In germline, CDR1 is SGHTA, CDR2 FQGNSA. Trimming cost V 5 bases and J 5 bases; bases outside gene matches: 6. The CDR3 spells CASSPGTGRTEAFF. CDR3 nucleotide sequence: TGTGCCAGCAGCCCGGGGACAGGGCGAACTGAAGCTTTCTTT.

V usage is TRBV2 and J usage is TRBJ1-1; 7 bases agree with TRBD1. Trimming took 5 bases from V and 6 from J; bases not matched to a gene: 6. Per germline, CDR1 SNHLY and CDR2 FYNNEI. The CDR3 runs to 13 residues. The CDR3 loop is CASSIDRAAEAFF. CDR3 coding DNA: TGTGCCAGCAGTATTGACAGGGCGGCTGAAGCTTTCTTT.

This chain joins TRBV12-3 or TRBV12-4 and TRBJ2-3; D unresolved. Trimming left V 1 base short and J 9 bases short, with 5 bases between. This CDR3 contains 11 residues. CDR3: CASSLERTQYF. The CDR3 DNA is TGTGCCAGCAGTTTAGAGAGGACGCAGTATTTT.

V usage is TRBV24-1 and J usage is TRBJ2-1; 12 nucleotides line up with TRBD2. The germline V gene has CDR1 KGHDR and CDR2 SFDVKD. This CDR3 region has 13 residues. J lost 13 bases, V lost 5 bases, and 5 bases had no gene match. CDR3 sequence: CATSAWTSGEQFF. CDR3 DNA: TGTGCCACCAGTGCTTGGACTAGCGGGGAACAGTTCTTC.

The chain joins TRBV4-1 to TRBJ2-5; TRBD2 matches at 12 bases. Unmatched junction bases numbered 6, after V lost 4 bases and J lost 3 bases. CDR3 length: 16 residues. The germline CDR1 and CDR2 sequences are MGHRA and YSYEKL. CDR3 nucleotide sequence: TGCGCCAGCAGCCCCCTAAGACTAGCGGGAGAAGAGACCCAGTACTTC. The encoded protein is CASSPLRLAGEETQYF.

J is TRBJ2-1 and V is TRBV4-2, with 8 bases lining up with TRBD2. Germline V gives CDR1 LGHNA, CDR2 YNFKEQ. The CDR3 spans 15 residues. V trimming: 3 bases; J trimming: 3 bases; junction bases outside the gene matches: 4. The CDR3 loop is CASSHRGGDYNEQFF. In DNA, the CDR3 is TGTGCCAGCAGCCACCGGGGGGGGGACTACAATGAGCAGTTCTTC.